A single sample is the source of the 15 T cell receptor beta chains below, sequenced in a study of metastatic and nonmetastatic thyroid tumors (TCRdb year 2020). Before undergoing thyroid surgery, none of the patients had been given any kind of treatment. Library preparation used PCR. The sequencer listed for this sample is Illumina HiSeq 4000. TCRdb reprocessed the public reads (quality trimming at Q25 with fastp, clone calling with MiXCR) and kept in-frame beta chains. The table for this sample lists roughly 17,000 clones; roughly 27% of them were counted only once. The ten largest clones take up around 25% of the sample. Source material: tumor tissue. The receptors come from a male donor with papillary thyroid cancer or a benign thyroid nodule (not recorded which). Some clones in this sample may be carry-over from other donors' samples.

The CDR3: CASSPLAGPYNEQFF. CDR3 DNA: TGTGCCAGCAGCCCACTAGCGGGTCCCTACAATGAGCAGTTCTTC. The chain links TRBV7-3 to TRBJ2-1; TRBD2 matches at 9 bases. This CDR3 comprises 15 residues. V shed 5 bases, J shed 2 bases, and the junction held 4 bases outside the gene matches. Germline values: CDR1 SGHTA, CDR2 FQGTGA. The full variable domain, its missing parts supplied by reference TRBV7-3 and TRBJ2-1, is GAGVSQTPSNKVTEKGKYVELRCDPISGHTALYWYRQSLGQGPEFLIYFQGTGAADDSGLPNDRFFAVRPEGSVSTLKIQRTERGDSAVYLCASSPLAGPYNEQFFGPGTRLTVL.

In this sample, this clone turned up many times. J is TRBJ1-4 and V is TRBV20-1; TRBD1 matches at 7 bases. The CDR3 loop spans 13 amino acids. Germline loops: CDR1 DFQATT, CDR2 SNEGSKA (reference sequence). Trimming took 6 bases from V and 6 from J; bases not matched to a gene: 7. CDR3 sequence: CSAKTGSYEKLFF. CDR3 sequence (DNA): TGCAGTGCCAAGACAGGGTCGTATGAAAAACTGTTTTTT.

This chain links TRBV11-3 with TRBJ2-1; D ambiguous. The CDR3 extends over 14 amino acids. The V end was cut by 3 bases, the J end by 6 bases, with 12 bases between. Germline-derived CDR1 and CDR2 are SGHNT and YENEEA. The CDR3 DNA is TGTGCCAGCAGCTTTGTACTACAGAGCAATGAGCAGTTCTTC. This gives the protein CASSFVLQSNEQFF.

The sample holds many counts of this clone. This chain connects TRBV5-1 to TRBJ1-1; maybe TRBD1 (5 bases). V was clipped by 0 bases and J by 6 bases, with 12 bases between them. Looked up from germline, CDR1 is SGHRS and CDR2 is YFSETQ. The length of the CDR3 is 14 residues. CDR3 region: CASSLDQGSPEAFF. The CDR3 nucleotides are TGCGCCAGCAGCTTGGACCAGGGAAGCCCTGAAGCTTTCTTT.

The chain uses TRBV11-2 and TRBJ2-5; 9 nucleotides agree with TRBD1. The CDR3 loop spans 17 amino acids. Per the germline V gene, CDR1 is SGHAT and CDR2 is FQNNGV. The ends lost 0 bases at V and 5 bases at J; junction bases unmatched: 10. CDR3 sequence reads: CASSLDMAGQGSETQYF. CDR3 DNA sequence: TGTGCCAGCAGCTTAGATATGGCGGGACAGGGCTCCGAGACCCAGTACTTC.

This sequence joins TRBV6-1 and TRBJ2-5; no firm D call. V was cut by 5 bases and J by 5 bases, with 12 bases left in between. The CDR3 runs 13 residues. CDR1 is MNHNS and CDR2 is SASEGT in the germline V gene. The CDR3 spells CASSRIIRETQYF. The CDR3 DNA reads TGTGCCAGCAGTAGAATAATTCGCGAGACCCAGTACTTC.

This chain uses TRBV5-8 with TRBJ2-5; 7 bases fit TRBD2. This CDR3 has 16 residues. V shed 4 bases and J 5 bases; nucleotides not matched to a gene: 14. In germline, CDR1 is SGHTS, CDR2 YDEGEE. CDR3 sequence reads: CASSSGPAGSSETQYF. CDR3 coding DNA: TGTGCCAGCAGCAGTGGACCAGCGGGATCCTCGGAGACCCAGTACTTC.

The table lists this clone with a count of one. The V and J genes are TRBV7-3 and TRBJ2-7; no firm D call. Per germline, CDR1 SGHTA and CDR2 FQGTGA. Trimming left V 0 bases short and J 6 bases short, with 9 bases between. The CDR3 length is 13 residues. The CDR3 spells CASSLTPLTEQYF. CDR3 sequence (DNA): TGTGCCAGCAGCTTAACCCCCTTAACCGAGCAGTACTTC.

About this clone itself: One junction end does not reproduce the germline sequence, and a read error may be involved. The CDR3 DNA reads TGTGCCACCAGTGAAACGACAGGGAACTATTGCTACACCTTC. Protein product: CATSETTGNYCYTF. The chain combines TRBV24-1 with TRBJ1-2; 7 bases fit TRBD1. There are 14 residues in the CDR3. Germline V gives CDR1 KGHDR, CDR2 SFDVKD.

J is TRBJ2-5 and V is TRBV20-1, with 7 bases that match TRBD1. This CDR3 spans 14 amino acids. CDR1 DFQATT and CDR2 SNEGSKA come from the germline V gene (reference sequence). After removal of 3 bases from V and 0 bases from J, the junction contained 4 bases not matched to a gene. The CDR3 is CSASGGQYQETQYF. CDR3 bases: TGCAGTGCTAGTGGGGGACAGTACCAAGAGACCCAGTACTTC.

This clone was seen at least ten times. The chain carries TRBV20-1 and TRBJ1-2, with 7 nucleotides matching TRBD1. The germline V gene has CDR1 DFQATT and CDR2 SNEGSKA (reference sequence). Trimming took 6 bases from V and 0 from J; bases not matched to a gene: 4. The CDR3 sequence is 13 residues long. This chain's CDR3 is CSAPGQSNYGYTF. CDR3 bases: TGCAGTGCGCCGGGACAGTCTAACTATGGCTACACCTTC.

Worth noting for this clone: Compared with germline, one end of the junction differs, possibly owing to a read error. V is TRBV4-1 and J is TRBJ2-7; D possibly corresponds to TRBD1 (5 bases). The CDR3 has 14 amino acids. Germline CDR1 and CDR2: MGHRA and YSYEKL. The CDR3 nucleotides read TGCGCCAGCAGCCAAAACAGGTTCTCCTACGATCAGTACTTC. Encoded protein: CASSQNRFSYDQYF.

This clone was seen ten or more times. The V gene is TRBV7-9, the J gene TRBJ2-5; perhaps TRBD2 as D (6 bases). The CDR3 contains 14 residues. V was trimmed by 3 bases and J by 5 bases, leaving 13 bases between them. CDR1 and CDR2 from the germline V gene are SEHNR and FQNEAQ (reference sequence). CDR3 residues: CASSFKASEETQYF. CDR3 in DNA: TGTGCCAGCAGCTTTAAGGCTAGCGAGGAGACCCAGTACTTC.

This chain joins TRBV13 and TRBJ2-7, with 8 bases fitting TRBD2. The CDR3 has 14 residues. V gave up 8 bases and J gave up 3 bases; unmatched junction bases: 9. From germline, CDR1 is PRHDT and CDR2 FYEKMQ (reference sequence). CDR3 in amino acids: CASCAGTSVYEQYF. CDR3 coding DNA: TGTGCCAGCTGCGCGGGGACTAGTGTCTACGAGCAGTACTTC.

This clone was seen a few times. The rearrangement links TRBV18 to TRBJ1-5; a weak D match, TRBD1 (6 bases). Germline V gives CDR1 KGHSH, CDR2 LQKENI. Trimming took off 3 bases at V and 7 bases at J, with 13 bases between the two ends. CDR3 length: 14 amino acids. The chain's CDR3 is CASSPDGGMQPQHF. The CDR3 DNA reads TGTGCCAGCTCACCCGATGGGGGCATGCAGCCCCAGCATTTT.